The 28 T cell receptor beta chains listed next were all sequenced from one sample in a study of identical twins. Using its own MiXCR run on the 5' RACE reads, TCRdb lists one record per CDR3 protein. The sample lists about 720,000 distinct CDR3 sequences, about 20% occurring once. The same data also contributed to another study, on T cells expressing NK-cell markers.

The sequenced sample was PBMCs. These receptors were obtained from a woman aged 18-30 years in good health.

This chain's CDR3 is CSAKTSGATDTQYF. DNA for the CDR3: TGCAGTGCTAAGACTAGCGGGGCAACAGATACGCAGTATTTT. This chain uses TRBV20-1 with TRBJ2-3; TRBD2 aligns across 11 bases. Per the germline V gene, CDR1 is DFQATT and CDR2 is SNEGSKA (reference sequence). The CDR3 is 14 amino acids. V shed 4 bases, J shed 3 bases, and the junction held 3 bases outside the gene matches.

This clonotype has at least ten counts. The V call is TRBV5-1, the J call TRBJ2-1; D not resolved. Germline values: CDR1 SGHRS, CDR2 YFSETQ. Trimming removed 0 bases at V and 3 bases at J, with 7 bases between. The CDR3 extends over 14 amino acids. The CDR3 coding sequence is TGCGCCAGCAGCTTGGATCGCCTCTACAATGAGCAGTTCTTC. It encodes CASSLDRLYNEQFF. Looking up the rest from reference TRBV5-1 and TRBJ2-1 gives the full variable domain: KAGVTQTPRYLIKTRGQQVTLSCSPISGHRSVSWYQQTPGQGLQFLFEYFSETQRNKGNFPGRFSGRQFSNSRSEMNVSTLELGDSALYLCASSLDRLYNEQFFGPGTRLTVL.

This clonotype was recorded many times. The chain uses TRBV18 and TRBJ1-5; no firm D call. The CDR3 has 13 amino acids. The V end lost 6 bases, the J end lost 6 bases, and 12 bases lay between the germline ends. Germline V gene lookup returns CDR1 KGHSH and CDR2 LQKENI. The DNA for the CDR3 is TGTGCCAGCTCGAGCACGAGGACTCAGCCCCAGCATTTT. Translated: CASSSTRTQPQHF.

The gene calls are TRBV11-2 and TRBJ2-3; the D gene is possibly TRBD2 (6 bases). The germline CDR1 and CDR2 sequences are SGHAT and FQNNGV. Trimming removed 0 bases from V and 1 base from J, with 14 bases in between. This CDR3 has 17 residues. CDR3 nucleotides: TGTGCCAGCAGCTTAGAGTGGGACTGGCGTCGCACAGATACGCAGTATTTT. It specifies CASSLEWDWRRTDTQYF.

V is TRBV10-1 and J is TRBJ2-2; no definite D call. CDR1 and CDR2 from the germline V gene are WNHNN and SYGVQD (reference sequence). Trimming pared 7 bases from V and 7 bases from J, leaving 13 bases between. CDR3 length: 13 amino acids. CDR3 residues: CASTAWKGGELFF. The CDR3 DNA reads as TGCGCCAGCACGGCATGGAAAGGCGGGGAGCTGTTTTTT.

The gene calls are TRBV20-1 and TRBJ2-1; 7 bases agree with TRBD1. After removal of 5 bases from V and 4 bases from J, the junction contained 8 bases not matched to a gene. The CDR3 consists of 14 residues. Germline assignment: CDR1 DFQATT and CDR2 SNEGSKA (reference sequence). CDR3 loop: CSAYNRGRYNEQFF. CDR3 in DNA: TGCAGTGCTTATAACAGGGGACGATACAATGAGCAGTTCTTC.

Remarks on this clonotype: One junction end does not reproduce the germline sequence, and a read error may be involved. This chain links TRBV20-1 with TRBJ2-3; TRBD2 aligns across 8 bases. The CDR3 has 14 amino acids. The germline gives CDR1 DFQATT, CDR2 SNEGSKA (reference sequence). The DNA of the CDR3 is TGCAGTGTTAGACACGGGAGGGGCGCAGATACGCAGTATTTT. This gives the protein CSVRHGRGADTQYF.

This chain joins TRBV11-2 and TRBJ2-3, with D uncertain. V was cut by 7 bases and J by 1 base, with 15 bases left in between. Germline values: CDR1 SGHAT, CDR2 FQNNGV. The CDR3 contains 15 residues. DNA of the CDR3: TGTGCCAGCACCCCAAGGGCACTACGCACAGATACGCAGTATTTT. It specifies CASTPRALRTDTQYF.

J is TRBJ2-3 and V is TRBV6-5; D gene unclear. This CDR3 has 12 amino acids. Per the germline V gene, CDR1 is MNHEY and CDR2 is SVGAGI. V dropped 7 bases and J dropped 2 bases, with 7 bases sitting between them. Here the CDR3 DNA reads TGTGCCAGCAAAGGCGCCACAGATACGCAGTATTTT. Its translation is CASKGATDTQYF.

In this sample, this clonotype turned up a few times. The chain recombines TRBV20-1 with TRBJ2-1; D is undetermined. Germline CDR1 reads DFQATT; CDR2 reads SNEGSKA (reference sequence). The V and J ends lost 1 base and 9 bases respectively, with 10 bases between them. The CDR3 is 12 residues long. The CDR3 loop is CSARGGGPEQFF. CDR3 bases: TGCAGTGCTAGAGGGGGTGGGCCTGAGCAGTTCTTC.

Note on this clonotype: A much larger clone differs from this one at a single base, so this may be a read error. J is TRBJ2-3 and V is TRBV5-1; no clear D gene. The CDR3 covers 13 residues. Trimming left V 0 bases short and J 2 bases short, with 4 bases between. Germline V CDR1 and CDR2: SGHRS, YFSETQ. CDR3 sequence (DNA): TGCGCCAGCAGCTTGGACTACACAGATACGCAGTATTTT. This gives the protein CASSLDYTDTQYF.

This clonotype is a singleton in its sample. The V and J genes are TRBV12-3 or TRBV12-4 and TRBJ2-7; 14 bases fit TRBD2. The CDR3 loop spans 17 amino acids. With 3 bases clipped from V and 7 bases from J, the junction kept 11 bases outside the gene matches. CDR3 loop: CASSLTSGRAKAGEQYF. The CDR3 DNA sequence: TGTGCCAGCAGTTTGACTAGCGGGAGGGCCAAAGCGGGGGAGCAGTACTTC.

The sample holds a few counts of this clonotype. The CDR3 here is CASGTRRQGGSYEQYF. The DNA of the CDR3 is TGTGCCAGCGGCACACGAAGACAGGGTGGGTCCTACGAGCAGTACTTC. The V call is TRBV5-6, the J call TRBJ2-7; 7 positions agree with TRBD1. The ends lost 7 bases at V and 1 base at J; junction bases unmatched: 14. Germline V gene data show CDR1 as SGHDT and CDR2 as YYEEEE. This CDR3 is built from 16 residues.

The chain links TRBV20-1 to TRBJ2-7; D is possibly TRBD2 (5 bases). The germline V gene has CDR1 DFQATT and CDR2 SNEGSKA (reference sequence). CDR3 length: 13 amino acids. The V gene lost 5 bases and the J gene lost 4 bases, with 15 bases spanning the gap. CDR3: CSASDGDLYEQYF. CDR3 DNA: TGCAGTGCTTCAGACGGGGATCTATACGAGCAGTACTTC.

This sequence joins TRBV6-2 or TRBV6-3 and TRBJ2-3; no clear D gene. Looked up from germline, CDR1 is MNHEY and CDR2 is SVGEGT. Trimming left V 0 bases short and J 6 bases short, with 7 bases between. The CDR3 totals 13 residues. CDR3 sequence: CASSYSRWDTQYF. The CDR3, as DNA: TGTGCCAGCAGTTACTCGAGATGGGATACGCAGTATTTT.

This clonotype has only one observation. The rearrangement joins TRBV25-1 to TRBJ2-7; 7 bases align to TRBD2. This CDR3 has 13 amino acids. From germline, CDR1 is MGHDK and CDR2 SYGVNS. Trimming took 10 bases from V and 7 from J; bases not matched to a gene: 13. CDR3 in amino acids: CANDAGDLGEQYF. The DNA of the CDR3 is TGTGCCAACGACGCGGGGGACCTGGGGGAGCAGTACTTC.

This chain links TRBV11-2 with TRBJ2-7; D could derive from TRBD1 or TRBD2 (5 bases each). This CDR3 region has 14 residues. Trimming cost V 6 bases and J 2 bases, with 14 bases left between them. Germline CDR1 SGHAT, CDR2 FQNNGV. CDR3 residues: CASRIPGRTYEQYF. The CDR3 nucleotides read TGTGCCAGCAGGATACCGGGACGGACCTACGAGCAGTACTTC.

This clonotype turned up a few times. The chain uses TRBV20-1 and TRBJ1-3; D is ambiguous. Germline V lookup: CDR1 DFQATT, CDR2 SNEGSKA (reference sequence). V lost 4 bases and J lost 8, with 9 bases in between. The CDR3 runs 11 residues. CDR3 protein: CSATSIDTIYF. Written as DNA, the CDR3 is TGCAGTGCTACTTCGATAGACACCATATATTTT.

This clonotype came up a few times. This chain connects TRBV20-1 to TRBJ2-7; D possibly corresponds to TRBD2 (6 bases). This CDR3 comprises 12 residues. The germline gives CDR1 DFQATT, CDR2 SNEGSKA (reference sequence). The V and J ends lost 3 bases and 3 bases respectively, with 9 bases between them. CDR3 sequence (DNA): TGCAGTGCTAGGGCGGGAAACTACGAGCAGTACTTC. It encodes CSARAGNYEQYF.

The genes are TRBV20-1 and TRBJ2-1, with TRBD2 matching 8 bases. V shed 3 bases, J shed 9 bases, and the junction held 1 base outside the gene matches. The CDR3 has 11 amino acids. Germline lookup yields CDR1 DFQATT and CDR2 SNEGSKA (reference sequence). CDR3 region: CSASRGGEQFF. The CDR3 DNA reads as TGCAGTGCTAGCCGGGGGGGTGAGCAGTTCTTC.

This clonotype occurred a few times. The chain links TRBV29-1 to TRBJ2-7; 7 nucleotides match TRBD1. This CDR3 contains 11 residues. The ends lost 7 bases at V and 3 bases at J; junction bases unmatched: 3. In germline, CDR1 is SQVTM, CDR2 ANQGSEA. In DNA, the CDR3 is TGCAGCGCCGGACAGGACTACGAGCAGTACTTC. Its protein product is CSAGQDYEQYF.

In its sample, this clonotype was seen a few times. Mismatch with germline at one junction end may stem from a read error. V is TRBV2 and J is TRBJ2-4, with 13 bases that match TRBD2. The CDR3 is 18 amino acids. In germline, CDR1 is SNHLY, CDR2 FYNNEI. The CDR3 DNA reads TGTGCCATCAGTTCCGGGACTAGCGGGACTCTAGCCAAAAACATTCAGTACTTC. The encoded protein is CAISSGTSGTLAKNIQYF.

This clonotype appeared once. The chain recombines TRBV11-3 with TRBJ2-7, with D tentatively TRBD1 (5 bases). Germline CDR1 and CDR2: SGHNT and YENEEA. The CDR3 has 14 amino acids. Trimming cost V 1 base and J 2 bases, with 9 bases left between them. In nucleotides, the CDR3 is TGTGCCAGCAGCTTAGCCAGGGAAACCTACGAGCAGTACTTC. Translating gives CASSLARETYEQYF.

The rearrangement uses TRBV15 and TRBJ2-7; a possible D gene is TRBD1 (5 bases). Germline loops: CDR1 LNHNV, CDR2 YYDKDF (reference sequence). The V gene lost 4 bases and the J gene lost 3 bases, with 13 bases spanning the gap. CDR3 length equals 14 residues. The CDR3 DNA is TGTGCCACCAGCAAGGCAGGGAATTTCTACGAGCAGTACTTC. Translating gives CATSKAGNFYEQYF.

This clonotype was observed a few times. The V and J genes are TRBV9 and TRBJ2-1; D may be TRBD1 or TRBD2 (6 bases each). The germline V gene encodes CDR1 SGDLS and CDR2 YYNGEE. The ends were cut back, 2 bases at V and 6 bases at J, with 12 bases in the middle. The CDR3 runs 14 residues. The CDR3 region has the DNA TGTGCCAGCAGCGTTGGGGGGCTGCTCAATGAGCAGTTCTTC. This sequence encodes CASSVGGLLNEQFF.

The chain recombines TRBV29-1 with TRBJ2-2; D not certain. Germline V gene sequence: CDR1 SQVTM, CDR2 ANQGSEA. This CDR3 is 11 amino acids long. V gave up 7 bases and J gave up 2 bases, with 5 bases separating them. DNA of the CDR3: TGCAGCGGGAAAAACACCGGGGAGCTGTTTTTT. It yields the protein CSGKNTGELFF.

The rearrangement uses TRBV5-1 and TRBJ2-2, with D maybe TRBD1 (5 bases). Trimming stripped 0 bases from V and 6 bases from J, with 9 bases between. The CDR3 is 14 amino acids. CDR1 SGHRS and CDR2 YFSETQ come from the germline V gene. The CDR3 region has the DNA TGCGCCAGCAGCTTGGAAGGGGCCGCCGGGGAGCTGTTTTTT. Amino acids: CASSLEGAAGELFF.

The chain is built from TRBV7-3 and TRBJ2-3; a possible D gene is TRBD2 (5 bases). Trimming shortened V by 5 bases and J by 3 bases, and 12 bases separated the two germline ends. The CDR3 extends over 14 amino acids. The germline gives CDR1 SGHTA, CDR2 FQGTGA. CDR3 DNA sequence: TGTGCCAGCAGCCCCAGCAGCGGAACAGATACGCAGTATTTT. Protein: CASSPSSGTDTQYF. Full variable domain (outside the CDR3, taken from reference TRBV7-3 and TRBJ2-3): GAGVSQTPSNKVTEKGKYVELRCDPISGHTALYWYRQSLGQGPEFLIYFQGTGAADDSGLPNDRFFAVRPEGSVSTLKIQRTERGDSAVYLCASSPSSGTDTQYFGPGTRLTVL.